The 17 T cell receptor beta chains in this list originate from one sample, sequenced in a study of T cells in Graves' hyperthyroidism and ophthalmopathy. Researchers took RNA transcripts and amplified the TCR beta CDR3 regions from them. During a first-round RT-PCR of the TCR CDR3, the HTBI primer set was used. TCRdb reanalysed the multiplex PCR reads using MiXCR and keeps one entry per CDR3 protein. In the table there are nearly 750,000 distinct CDR3 sequences, 35% of which are singletons. The sample comprised blood. Receptor source: a woman aged 35 to 49 with Graves' hyperthyroidism.

The chain couples TRBV14 to TRBJ1-2, with D hard to call. The CDR3 loop spans 14 amino acids. V was clipped by 0 bases and J by 6 bases, with 11 bases between them. Germline V gene data show CDR1 as SGHDN and CDR2 as FVKESK. The CDR3 DNA reads TGTGCCAGCAGCCAAGATTACTGGGGAGATGGCTACACCTTC. Residues: CASSQDYWGDGYTF.

The chain carries TRBV13 and TRBJ2-7; TRBD1 agrees at 8 bases. Germline CDR1 PRHDT, CDR2 FYEKMQ (reference sequence). CDR3 length: 15 amino acids. Trimming cost V 8 bases and J 5 bases; bases outside gene matches: 14. CDR3 bases: TGTGCCAGCTCACCGGTACCGGGACAGGCGAACGAGCAGTACTTC. Protein: CASSPVPGQANEQYF.

The chain recombines TRBV29-1 with TRBJ1-1; 9 nucleotides match TRBD1. Germline V gene lookup returns CDR1 SQVTM and CDR2 ANQGSEA. The CDR3 extends over 13 amino acids. V shed 8 bases and J 5 bases; nucleotides not matched to a gene: 9. The CDR3: CSLAGQGTTEAFF. The CDR3 nucleotides are TGCAGCTTAGCGGGACAGGGAACGACTGAAGCTTTCTTT. The variable domain in full, with the rest retrieved from reference TRBV29-1 and TRBJ1-1, is SAVISQKPSRDICQRGTSLTIQCQVDSQVTMMFWYRQQPGQSLTLIATANQGSEATYESGFVIDKFPISRPNLTFSTLTVSNMSPEDSSIYLCSLAGQGTTEAFFGQGTRLTVV.

This chain connects TRBV7-9 to TRBJ2-7; possibly TRBD1 or TRBD2 for D (5 bases each). V was shortened by 2 bases and J by 10 bases, with 21 bases between the two germline ends. Germline loops: CDR1 SEHNR, CDR2 FQNEAQ (reference sequence). The CDR3 has 15 residues. DNA for the CDR3: TGTGCCAGCAGCTTAACCGGAGAGGGGTTCGCGGCCCAGTACTTC. The encoded protein is CASSLTGEGFAAQYF.

At least ten counts were recorded for this clonotype. DNA of the CDR3: TGCAGCGTTGGACAGGGCGTTGAAGCTTTCTTT. This translates into CSVGQGVEAFF. The chain is built from TRBV29-1 and TRBJ1-1, with 7 positions matching TRBD1. J gave up 7 bases and V 4 bases, and 3 bases lay outside the gene matches. The CDR3 totals 11 residues. Per germline, CDR1 SQVTM and CDR2 ANQGSEA.

In regard to this clonotype: Because it lacks the conserved phenylalanine or tryptophan at the end, this CDR3 is likely a read error. The chain is built from TRBV6-6 and TRBJ1-4; D is ambiguous. V was pared by 1 base and J by 7 bases, with 10 bases between. This CDR3 has 14 amino acids. In germline, CDR1 is MNHNY, CDR2 SVGAGI (reference sequence). The CDR3, as DNA: TGTGCCAGCAGTTACTTGGATCTTAGTGAAAAACTGTTTCTT. Protein sequence: CASSYLDLSEKLFL.

This clonotype was seen only a few times. The rearrangement links TRBV9 to TRBJ2-2; D gene unclear. The germline V and J ends were trimmed by 4 bases and 8 bases, with 9 bases remaining between them. Looked up from germline, CDR1 is SGDLS and CDR2 is YYNGEE. CDR3 size: 12 residues. The CDR3 sequence is CASSSRLGELFF. The CDR3 DNA follows: TGTGCCAGCAGCTCCCGCTTAGGGGAGCTGTTTTTT.

This clonotype was detected a few times. The chain carries TRBV6-1 and TRBJ1-1; no firm D call. Germline V gene data show CDR1 as MNHNS and CDR2 as SASEGT. The CDR3 runs to 15 residues. V gave up 2 bases and J gave up 0 bases, with 10 bases separating them. CDR3 DNA: TGTGCCAGCAGTGAATTTCGACACATGAACACTGAAGCTTTCTTT. This translates into CASSEFRHMNTEAFF.

This clonotype was picked up one time. A clone one base away is much larger, so this may be a read error. The V and J genes are TRBV10-3 and TRBJ1-2; TRBD1 matches at 7 bases. In germline, CDR1 is ENHRY, CDR2 SYGVKD. There are 15 residues in the CDR3. The CDR3 here is CASSSAWGQNYGYTF. CDR3 bases: TGTGCCAGCAGTTCGGCATGGGGACAGAACTATGGCTACACCTTC.

Only one count was recorded for this clonotype. At one of its ends the junction is not consistent with the germline gene, which may arise from a read error. CDR3 sequence (DNA): TGTGCCAGTAGTATGCCAGGGGAGGTCAATCAGCCCCGGCATTTT. Its protein is CASSMPGEVNQPRHF. The rearrangement joins TRBV19 to TRBJ1-5, with a weak D call TRBD1 (6 bases). The germline V gene encodes CDR1 LNHDA and CDR2 SQIVND (reference sequence). CDR3 length equals 15 residues.

This clonotype was counted at least ten times. Mismatch with germline at one junction end may stem from a read error. The chain is built from TRBV20-1 and TRBJ1-2; D ambiguous. In germline, CDR1 is DFQATT, CDR2 SNEGSKA (reference sequence). The CDR3 runs to 11 residues. CDR3 loop: CSARDAPRWAF. As DNA, the CDR3 is TGCAGTGCTAGAGACGCCCCGCGTTGGGCCTTC.

The V and J genes are TRBV6-1 and TRBJ1-3, with a tentative D call TRBD1 (6 bases). Germline CDR1 reads MNHNS; CDR2 reads SASEGT. The CDR3 has 15 amino acids. The V end was cut by 5 bases, the J end by 0 bases, with 11 bases between. CDR3 amino acids: CASSRTASSGNTIYF. In DNA, the CDR3 is TGTGCCAGCAGTCGGACAGCCAGCTCTGGAAACACCATATATTTT.

This chain uses TRBV19 with TRBJ1-3; TRBD1 agrees at 8 bases. CDR3 length: 16 amino acids. The ends lost 9 bases at V and 0 bases at J; junction bases unmatched: 10. Germline CDR1 LNHDA, CDR2 SQIVND (reference sequence). CDR3 coding DNA: TGTGCCAGCATTGACAGGGGCAAGGACTCTGGAAACACCATATATTTT. It codes for CASIDRGKDSGNTIYF.

Comment on this clonotype: This may stem from a read error, because a much larger clone lies one nucleotide away. V is TRBV29-1 and J is TRBJ1-1; D possibly corresponds to TRBD1 (5 bases). This CDR3 spans 13 amino acids. CDR1 and CDR2 (germline): SQVTM, ANQGSEA. CDR3 nucleotides: TGCAGCGTTGTGAAGACAGCTTCGGGGAAAGCTCTCTTT. Translated, it gives CSVVKTASGKALF.

The genes are TRBV19 and TRBJ2-2; the match to TRBD1 covers 10 bases. V lost 5 bases, J lost 6 bases, and 12 bases stayed unmatched. Germline CDR1 reads LNHDA; CDR2 reads SQIVND (reference sequence). The CDR3 has 17 residues. The CDR3 nucleotides are TGTGCCAGTAGTCCCGGACAGGGGGGGCGGCTCTCCGGGGAGCTGTTTTTT. This sequence encodes CASSPGQGGRLSGELFF.

This clonotype has only a few counts. V and J are TRBV20-1 and TRBJ2-7, with TRBD2 as a possible D gene (5 bases). This CDR3 comprises 17 residues. In germline, CDR1 is DFQATT, CDR2 SNEGSKA (reference sequence). Trimming cost V 0 bases and J 3 bases, with 21 bases left between them. The CDR3 sequence: CSARDTNDYKAVYEQYF. The CDR3 coding sequence is TGCAGTGCTAGAGACACAAATGACTACAAGGCGGTCTACGAGCAGTACTTC.

This clonotype was detected a few times. Here the CDR3 reads CASSLGGSQGQPQHF. CDR3 nucleotide sequence: TGCGCCAGCAGCTTGGGGGGCAGTCAAGGCCAGCCCCAGCATTTT. V and J are TRBV5-1 and TRBJ1-5, with TRBD1 as a possible D gene (5 bases). Germline V gene data show CDR1 as SGHRS and CDR2 as YFSETQ. Trimming stripped 0 bases from V and 7 bases from J, with 14 bases between. The CDR3 totals 15 residues.